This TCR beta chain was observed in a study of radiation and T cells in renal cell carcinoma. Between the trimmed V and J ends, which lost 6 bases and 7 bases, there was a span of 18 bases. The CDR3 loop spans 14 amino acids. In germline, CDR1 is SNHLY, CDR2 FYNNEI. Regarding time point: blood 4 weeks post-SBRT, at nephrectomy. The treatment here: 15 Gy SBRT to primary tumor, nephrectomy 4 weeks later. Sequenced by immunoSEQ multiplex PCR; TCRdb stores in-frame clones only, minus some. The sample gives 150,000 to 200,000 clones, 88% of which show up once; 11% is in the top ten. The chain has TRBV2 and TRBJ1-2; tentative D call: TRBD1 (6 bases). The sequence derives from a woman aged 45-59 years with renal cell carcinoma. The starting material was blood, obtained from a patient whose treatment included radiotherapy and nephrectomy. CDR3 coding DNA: TGTGCCAGCAGCGGCCCCGAGGGGGAGAGTGGCTACACCTTC. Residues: CASSGPEGESGYTF.